A single sample gave rise to the 5 T cell receptor beta chains below, sequenced in a study of monozygotic twins with inflammatory bowel disease. From its re-call of the 5' RACE reads, TCRdb lists each CDR3 protein once, without DNA. The table lists 200,000 to 250,000 distinct CDR3 sequences. Sequenced: blood. The receptors derive from a human donor with ulcerative colitis or Crohn's disease, or a healthy co-twin of an affected twin (not recorded which).

This chain uses TRBV28 with TRBJ2-3; TCRdb's D gene call, TRBD2, goes unchecked for lack of DNA. The CDR3 totals 17 residues. Germline V gene lookup returns CDR1 MDHEN and CDR2 SYDVKM. The CDR3 is CASSRLAGIPISDTQYF.

This chain joins TRBV4-1 and TRBJ1-3; TCRdb names TRBD1, which stays unverified in the absence of DNA. CDR1 MGHRA and CDR2 YSYEKL come from the germline V gene. The CDR3 is made up of 16 amino acids. CDR3 loop: CASSQGTGRSGNTIYF.

The chain links TRBV11-2 to TRBJ2-7. The V gene's germline CDR1 is SGHAT and CDR2 FQNNGV. The CDR3 covers 15 residues. CDR3 region: CASSLDQQFSYEQYF.

V usage is TRBV6-5 and J usage is TRBJ2-2. The CDR3 sequence is 17 residues long. Germline CDR1 and CDR2: MNHEY and SVGAGI. The CDR3 sequence: CASSYSPGLAGSGELFF.

The chain links TRBV10-2 to TRBJ2-7; checking the TCRdb D call of TRBD1 is not possible without DNA. This CDR3 comprises 14 residues. CDR1 is WSHSY and CDR2 is SAAADI in the germline V gene. CDR3 protein: CASSPGQGPYEQYF.